This TCR beta chain was identified in a study of cytomegalovirus exposure and HLA in healthy donors. The study, taken as a whole, reports: Available immune exposure information was restricted to CMV serostatus only. Researchers catalogued about 160 TCR beta chains as cytomegalovirus-associated.

CDR3 length: 14 amino acids. V was clipped by 5 bases and J by 1 base; unmatched bases: 4. Germline V gives CDR1 MNHEY, CDR2 SVGAGI. Among the donors, all were healthy bone marrow donors. Though nominally healthy at sampling, donors likely had unrecorded immune exposures. With regard to this clone: Its specificity is unknown.

The PCR was carried out with 60 Vbeta primers and 13 Jbeta primers. Sequenced by immunoSEQ multiplex PCR; TCRdb stores in-frame clones only, minus some. The sample shows roughly 200,000 clones, roughly 80% of them seen only once. This clonotype was sampled from a woman aged 25 to 39 in good health and CMV-seronegative. V and J are TRBV6-5 and TRBJ1-2; 7 bases align to TRBD1. The specimen was PBMCs. The CDR3 coding sequence is TGTGCCAGCAGTCAGACAGGGTTTAACTATGGCTACACCTTC. It is translated as CASSQTGFNYGYTF.